This record looks at one TCR beta chain sequence and its context. With 4 bases clipped from V and 4 bases from J, the junction kept 6 bases outside the gene matches. The CDR3 runs to 15 residues. Germline V CDR1 and CDR2: MDHEN, SYDVKM. Adults between roughly 18 and 95 years of age took part from more than 20 US areas. Cohort 3 donors counted as recovered after two negative PCRs, clearance, or resolved symptoms. Original data processing: Amplifying reference gene primers gave estimates of nucleated cell counts. Clones were read by immunoSEQ multiplex PCR, and TCRdb kept only the in-frame ones, dropping some. V, J and clone size were drawn from that table, and D and trimming were deduced from the DNA. This sample has around 300,000 clones, with about 90% found just once. The source of the sample is a study of blood T cell repertoires in COVID-19. Study-level background: Both acute and convalescent COVID-19 samples were obtained from the United States, Italy and Spain.

The sequence came from a man aged 25-45 years who had recovered from COVID-19. This chain joins TRBV28 and TRBJ2-2; 7 nucleotides agree with TRBD2. The sequencing sample was made of PBMCs or T cells enriched from blood (not recorded which). The CDR3 sequence is CASSSGLVPTGELFF. Here the CDR3 DNA reads TGTGCCAGCAGTTCCGGACTAGTCCCCACCGGGGAGCTGTTTTTT.